The 14 T cell receptor beta chains reported below all come from one sample, sequenced in a study of blood T cell repertoires in COVID-19. Clones were read by immunoSEQ multiplex PCR, and TCRdb kept only the in-frame ones, dropping some. Of approximately 200,000 clones listed, around nine tenths are singletons. The specimen was peripheral blood. Receptors originate from a woman aged 60 to 75 with acute or convalescent COVID-19.

This clone was counted once. J is TRBJ1-5 and V is TRBV12-5; D call uncertain. This CDR3 has 13 residues. Trimming removed 1 base at V and 7 bases at J, with 8 bases between. Germline lookup yields CDR1 LGHNT and CDR2 FRNRAP. The CDR3 DNA reads as TGTGCTAGTGGTTTGGGAGGGTTGCAGCCCCAGCATTTT. Its protein is CASGLGGLQPQHF.

The chain joins TRBV6-1 to TRBJ1-2; maybe TRBD1 (5 bases). V shed 1 base and J shed 5 bases, with 8 bases lying between them. Per germline, CDR1 MNHNS and CDR2 SASEGT. The CDR3 consists of 13 residues. The CDR3 loop is CASSEGDFYGYTF. CDR3 coding DNA: TGTGCCAGCAGTGAAGGGGACTTTTATGGCTACACCTTC.

The chain links TRBV3-1 (or the pseudogene TRBV3-2) to TRBJ1-1; D gene unclear. Germline loops: CDR1 LGHDT, CDR2 YNNKEL (reference sequence). The V and J ends lost 6 bases and 1 base respectively, with 9 bases between them. This CDR3 is 13 amino acids long. The CDR3 sequence is CASSRGGNTEAFF. The CDR3 DNA is TGTGCCAGCAGTCGCGGAGGGAACACTGAAGCTTTCTTT.

This clone has only a few counts. The CDR3: CASLTQGNTEAFF. For the CDR3, the DNA is TGTGCCAGCCTTACGCAGGGGAACACTGAAGCTTTCTTT. The chain has TRBV28 and TRBJ1-1, with a tentative D call TRBD1 (5 bases). V lost 8 bases and J lost 1, with 11 bases in between. Germline V lookup: CDR1 MDHEN, CDR2 SYDVKM. The CDR3 runs 13 residues.

The chain is built from TRBV15 and TRBJ1-2, with D maybe TRBD1 (5 bases). There are 15 residues in the CDR3. Trimming took off 0 bases at V and 4 bases at J, with 12 bases between the two ends. The germline V gene has CDR1 LNHNV and CDR2 YYDKDF (reference sequence). CDR3 in DNA: TGTGCCACCAGCAGAGACCTAGGACAAGGCTATGGCTACACCTTC. Translated, it gives CATSRDLGQGYGYTF.

The chain has TRBV7-2 and TRBJ2-4; maybe TRBD2 (6 bases). The CDR3 is 17 residues long. Germline CDR1 is SGHTA and CDR2 is FQGNSA. V dropped 1 base and J dropped 0 bases, with 13 bases sitting between them. CDR3 sequence reads: CASSLEPGRRAKNIQYF. The CDR3 nucleotides are TGTGCCAGCAGCTTAGAGCCGGGGAGGAGAGCCAAAAACATTCAGTACTTC.

The V and J genes are TRBV19 and TRBJ2-7, with D perhaps matching TRBD1 (6 bases). Deletions cut 5 bases from V and 7 bases from J, with 15 bases between. Per germline, CDR1 LNHDA and CDR2 SQIVND (reference sequence). This CDR3 is built from 13 residues. Here the CDR3 DNA reads TGTGCCAGTAGTGCACAGGGCGATGGGGAGCAGTACTTC. This translates into CASSAQGDGEQYF.

The CDR3 loop is CASSSQQGEKTQYF. CDR3 coding DNA: TGTGCCAGCAGCTCGCAACAGGGGGAAAAGACCCAGTACTTC. The genes are TRBV5-5 and TRBJ2-5; 8 positions match TRBD1. Trimming cost V 3 bases and J 6 bases; bases outside gene matches: 7. Germline assignment: CDR1 SGHKS and CDR2 YYEKEE (reference sequence). The CDR3 is made up of 14 amino acids.

This clone came up once. The gene calls are TRBV11-2 and TRBJ2-7; 13 bases match TRBD2. The germline V gene encodes CDR1 SGHAT and CDR2 FQNNGV. Trimming removed 4 bases from V and 12 bases from J; junction bases left unmatched: 9. There are 14 residues in the CDR3. The CDR3 DNA reads as TGTGCCAGCAGCTCAGAAAGGACTAGCGGGAGTATGTACTTC. This translates into CASSSERTSGSMYF.

This sequence joins TRBV6-5 and TRBJ1-4, with 7 positions matching TRBD1. CDR1 and CDR2 from the germline V gene are MNHEY and SVGAGI. The junction had 7 bases not matched to a gene; V was cut back by 8 bases and J by 4 bases. The CDR3 has 14 residues. CDR3 nucleotides: TGTGCCAGCCGAAGACAGGGCAATAATGAAAAACTGTTTTTT. Translation: CASRRQGNNEKLFF.

The chain employs TRBV19 and TRBJ2-5, with a weak D call TRBD1 (6 bases). The germline V and J ends were trimmed by 10 bases and 2 bases, with 14 bases remaining between them. The CDR3 totals 13 residues. Germline V gene data show CDR1 as LNHDA and CDR2 as SQIVND (reference sequence). The CDR3 DNA sequence: TGTGCCACCAGGGAAAGGGGGCAAGAGACCCAGTACTTC. It codes for CATRERGQETQYF.

V gene TRBV18 combines with J gene TRBJ2-1, with 8 positions matching TRBD2. The CDR3 consists of 15 residues. V dropped 1 base and J dropped 8; count of bases not matched to a gene: 7. The germline CDR1 and CDR2 sequences are KGHSH and LQKENI. CDR3 coding DNA: TGTGCCAGCTCACCACAAAGCGGGGGAGGGTATGAGCAGTTCTTC. Its translation is CASSPQSGGGYEQFF.

The chain uses TRBV11-2 and TRBJ2-3; 10 nucleotides match TRBD2. CDR1 and CDR2 from the germline V gene are SGHAT and FQNNGV. The V gene end was trimmed by 0 bases and the J gene end by 5 bases; junction bases not matched to a gene: 5. CDR3 length: 16 amino acids. The CDR3 loop reads CASSLEPSGGGDTQYF. CDR3 nucleotides: TGTGCCAGCAGCTTAGAACCTAGCGGGGGAGGAGATACGCAGTATTTT.

The chain combines TRBV24-1 with TRBJ2-3; 9 nucleotides match TRBD2. The ends lost 4 bases at V and 3 bases at J; junction bases unmatched: 4. The CDR3 spans 15 residues. CDR1 and CDR2 (germline): KGHDR, SFDVKD. The CDR3 region is CATSDRGLATDTQYF. The CDR3 region has the DNA TGTGCCACCAGTGACCGGGGACTAGCTACAGATACGCAGTATTTT.